This T cell receptor beta chain is drawn from a study of vaccination and CD4 T cells after COVID-19. Germline V gene sequence: CDR1 SEHNR, CDR2 FQNEAQ (reference sequence). V was clipped by 5 bases and J by 3 bases; unmatched bases: 13. This CDR3 region has 16 residues. Sequenced with the Oncomine TCR Beta short-read assay was DNA taken from cultured CD4+ T cells. MiXCR was run by TCRdb on the PCR reads, yielding one entry per CDR3 protein. Of around 10,000 distinct CDR3 sequences in the sample, 32% were seen once. A remark on this clonotype: The antigen remains undetermined.

Treatment reported: approximately 11-day PBMC culture with coronavirus spike peptide pools or control peptides (ViraFEST assay). The chain is built from TRBV7-9 and TRBJ2-7; 7 bases match TRBD1. The sequence derives from a human donor who had recovered from COVID-19. The sequencing here drew on CD4+ T cells from blood, cultured in vitro, taken after SARS-CoV-2 vaccination. The CDR3 region has the DNA TGTGCCAGCAGCCCCGAACCCCGGGACAGTCACTACGAGCAGTACTTC. Translating gives CASSPEPRDSHYEQYF.